The 28 T cell receptor beta chains below all came from one sample that was sequenced in a study of T cells after yellow fever vaccination. TCRdb reprocessed the 5' RACE reads with MiXCR, giving one entry per CDR3 protein. The repertoire holds about 260,000 distinct CDR3 sequences, with approximately 5.2% as singletons. The sample in question was CD4+ T cells sorted from PBMCs, obtained on the day of the yellow fever booster vaccination. All receptors come from a man aged 18 to 29 who received the YFV17D yellow fever vaccine.

This clonotype was observed at least ten times. The chain links TRBV5-5 to TRBJ2-2, with no clear D. Trimming removed 4 bases at V and 5 bases at J, with 12 bases between. Germline lookup yields CDR1 SGHKS and CDR2 YYEKEE (reference sequence). The CDR3 runs to 14 residues. The CDR3 sequence is CASSPKEYTGELFF. The CDR3, as DNA: TGTGCCAGCAGCCCGAAAGAGTATACCGGGGAGCTGTTTTTT.

Only a few counts were recorded for this clonotype. The CDR3 nucleotides are TGTGCCAGCAGCTTAAACCCTAATGGGGCAGATACGCAGTATTTT. Its translation is CASSLNPNGADTQYF. The gene calls are TRBV11-1 and TRBJ2-3, with D uncertain. Trimming pared 2 bases from V and 4 bases from J, leaving 13 bases between. Germline V gives CDR1 SGHAT, CDR2 FQDESV (reference sequence). This CDR3 has 15 amino acids.

V usage is TRBV20-1 and J usage is TRBJ2-1; D is unresolved. Trimming cost V 3 bases and J 3 bases, with 15 bases left between them. CDR1 and CDR2 from the germline V gene are DFQATT and SNEGSKA (reference sequence). The CDR3 length is 15 residues. CDR3: CSARAALQFYNEQFF. CDR3 sequence (DNA): TGCAGTGCTAGGGCAGCACTCCAGTTCTACAATGAGCAGTTCTTC.

The chain links TRBV19 to TRBJ2-1, with D uncertain. The ends were cut back, 10 bases at V and 1 base at J, with 11 bases in the middle. This CDR3 is 13 amino acids long. The V gene's germline CDR1 is LNHDA and CDR2 SQIVND (reference sequence). The CDR3 coding sequence is TGTGCCACCGTGGACCGGTCCTACAATGAGCAGTTCTTC. Its translation is CATVDRSYNEQFF.

The chain employs TRBV20-1 and TRBJ2-4, with D maybe TRBD1 (5 bases). The CDR3 loop spans 14 amino acids. Trimming took 5 bases from V and 3 from J, leaving 14 bases between them. Germline loops: CDR1 DFQATT, CDR2 SNEGSKA (reference sequence). CDR3 region: CSAFLDSYKNIQYF. In nucleotides, the CDR3 is TGCAGTGCTTTTCTCGACAGTTACAAAAACATTCAGTACTTC.

This clonotype was seen many times. V usage is TRBV10-3 and J usage is TRBJ2-7; the D gene is possibly TRBD1 (5 bases). The CDR3 runs to 18 residues. Trimming shortened V by 3 bases and J by 4 bases, and 25 bases separated the two germline ends. CDR1 is ENHRY, CDR2 SYGVKD, per germline. Here the CDR3 reads CAISEIISRAGKKYEQYV. CDR3 DNA sequence: TGTGCCATCAGTGAAATAATTAGCCGAGCAGGGAAGAAGTACGAGCAGTACGTC.

The sample holds many counts of this clonotype. The chain joins TRBV11-2 to TRBJ2-3; 8 bases align to TRBD2. This CDR3 spans 15 amino acids. The V and J ends lost 3 bases and 2 bases, in that order; junction bases with no gene match: 4. CDR1 is SGHAT and CDR2 is FQNNGV in the germline V gene. CDR3 loop: CASSFRGGPTDTQYF. Written as DNA, the CDR3 is TGTGCCAGCAGCTTCCGCGGGGGGCCCACAGATACGCAGTATTTT.

This clonotype has only a few counts. V and J are TRBV28 and TRBJ1-3, with 8 bases fitting TRBD1. Looked up from germline, CDR1 is MDHEN and CDR2 is SYDVKM. The ends lost 3 bases at V and 3 bases at J; junction bases unmatched: 7. The CDR3 totals 16 residues. The CDR3 bases are TGTGCCAGCAGTTTCCCTACAGGGGGTGGTGGAAACACCATATATTTT. Encoded protein: CASSFPTGGGGNTIYF.

Many counts were recorded for this clonotype. V and J are TRBV5-1 and TRBJ2-2, with 7 nucleotides matching TRBD2. The CDR3 loop spans 15 amino acids. The V gene's germline CDR1 is SGHRS and CDR2 YFSETQ. V was pared by 5 bases and J by 5 bases, with 9 bases of the junction left unmatched. The CDR3 loop is CASRSSGDPTGELFF. The CDR3 DNA is TGCGCCAGCAGGTCCAGCGGGGACCCTACCGGGGAGCTGTTTTTT.

In its sample, this clonotype was seen many times. J is TRBJ2-2 and V is TRBV5-1; D unresolved. Germline assignment: CDR1 SGHRS and CDR2 YFSETQ. CDR3 length equals 15 residues. The V end lost 4 bases, the J end lost 1 base, and 11 bases lay between the germline ends. The CDR3 loop reads CASSDPRQNTGELFF. The CDR3 nucleotides read TGCGCCAGCAGCGATCCTCGTCAGAACACCGGGGAGCTGTTTTTT.

In this sample, this clonotype turned up a few times. The chain uses TRBV7-9 and TRBJ1-1; D is uncertain. CDR1 is SEHNR, CDR2 FQNEAQ, per germline (reference sequence). V shed 1 base and J shed 1 base, with 10 bases lying between them. The CDR3 spans 15 residues. This CDR3 is CASSLGAARNTEAFF. For the CDR3, the DNA is TGTGCCAGCAGCTTAGGGGCCGCCCGGAACACTGAAGCTTTCTTT.

This clonotype was seen more than once but under ten times. The V call is TRBV14, the J call TRBJ2-2, with a possible D match to TRBD1 (6 bases). Germline V gives CDR1 SGHDN, CDR2 FVKESK. The V gene lost 0 bases and the J gene lost 0 bases, with 11 bases spanning the gap. This CDR3 contains 17 residues. This chain's CDR3 is CASSQEGWTANTGELFF. The CDR3 bases are TGTGCCAGCAGCCAAGAGGGGTGGACAGCGAACACCGGGGAGCTGTTTTTT.

The CDR3 spells CASSPPTGGGQPQHF. In nucleotides, the CDR3 is TGTGCCAGCAGTCCCCCTACGGGGGGAGGTCAGCCCCAGCATTTT. The chain recombines TRBV12-3 or TRBV12-4 with TRBJ1-5; D possibly corresponds to TRBD1 (5 bases). CDR3 length: 15 amino acids. Trimming cost V 5 bases and J 6 bases, with 17 bases left between them.

The sample holds many counts of this clonotype. The chain is built from TRBV20-1 and TRBJ2-7; 9 bases are a match to TRBD1. The V and J ends lost 2 bases and 4 bases, in that order; junction bases with no gene match: 9. The CDR3 sequence is 15 residues long. Germline V gives CDR1 DFQATT, CDR2 SNEGSKA (reference sequence). The CDR3 nucleotides read TGCAGTGCTAGACACGGGACAGGGCCCGTTTACGAGCAGTACTTC. This sequence encodes CSARHGTGPVYEQYF.

The chain joins TRBV5-1 to TRBJ1-6, with TRBD1 matching 7 bases. Germline V CDR1 and CDR2: SGHRS, YFSETQ. This CDR3 has 16 residues. V dropped 2 bases and J dropped 9; count of bases not matched to a gene: 11. CDR3 residues: CASSFGGQGDGSPLHF. CDR3 bases: TGCGCCAGCAGCTTCGGCGGGCAGGGGGACGGTTCACCCCTCCACTTT.

This clonotype was detected ten times or more. This rearrangement joins TRBV20-1 to TRBJ1-5, with D hard to call. The CDR3 has 13 amino acids. Per germline, CDR1 DFQATT and CDR2 SNEGSKA (reference sequence). V was trimmed by 1 base and J by 0 bases, leaving 4 bases between them. The CDR3 is CSARAYSNQPQHF. CDR3 nucleotide sequence: TGCAGTGCTAGAGCGTATAGCAATCAGCCCCAGCATTTT.

This chain joins TRBV6-6 and TRBJ1-6; possible D gene TRBD1, 5 bases. CDR1 and CDR2 (germline): MNHNY, SVGAGI (reference sequence). Trimming left V 7 bases short and J 13 bases short, with 14 bases between. The CDR3 sequence is 12 residues long. The CDR3 is CASTGPKEPLHF. The CDR3 DNA is TGTGCCAGCACAGGGCCGAAGGAGCCCCTCCACTTT.

This chain uses TRBV6-5 with TRBJ2-5, with unresolved D. V was shortened by 5 bases and J by 8 bases, with 15 bases between the two germline ends. CDR3 size: 13 residues. The germline V gene has CDR1 MNHEY and CDR2 SVGAGI. DNA of the CDR3: TGTGCCAGCAGTCAGGCCCCCGGGCGAACCCAGTACTTC. Translated: CASSQAPGRTQYF.

The sample holds many counts of this clonotype. The CDR3 nucleotides read TGTGCCAGCTCACCAGGTTCAGGTTCCGAGCAGTACGTC. Residues: CASSPGSGSEQYV. The V gene is TRBV18, the J gene TRBJ2-7; D is unresolved. This CDR3 comprises 13 residues. V lost 2 bases and J lost 6, with 11 bases in between. Germline CDR1 is KGHSH and CDR2 is LQKENI.

This clonotype was seen a few times. This chain links TRBV19 with TRBJ1-1; D is possibly TRBD1 (5 bases). The CDR3 covers 15 residues. Trimming stripped 4 bases from V and 0 bases from J, with 12 bases between. Germline lookup yields CDR1 LNHDA and CDR2 SQIVND (reference sequence). In DNA form, the CDR3 reads TGTGCCAGTAGTACGGCAGGGCTCATGAACACTGAAGCTTTCTTT. It translates to CASSTAGLMNTEAFF.

This clonotype occurred once. This chain uses TRBV12-3 or TRBV12-4 with TRBJ2-7; D uncertain. Trimming stripped 5 bases from V and 6 bases from J, with 20 bases between. The CDR3 runs 15 residues. As DNA, the CDR3 is TGTGCCAGCAGTCCCACGGCAGTGGGCAGGTCCGAGCAGTACTTC. Its protein product is CASSPTAVGRSEQYF.

This clonotype showed up many times. The V and J genes are TRBV29-1 and TRBJ2-5; TRBD1 might be the D (6 bases). The germline gives CDR1 SQVTM, CDR2 ANQGSEA. Trimming cost V 6 bases and J 3 bases, with 14 bases left between them. This CDR3 is 13 amino acids long. DNA for the CDR3: TGCAGCGTCGGTTGGGGACAAGAAGAGACCCAGTACTTC. Protein: CSVGWGQEETQYF.

This clonotype was detected a few times. The chain uses TRBV29-1 and TRBJ2-3; tentatively, D is TRBD1 (5 bases). Germline V gene lookup returns CDR1 SQVTM and CDR2 ANQGSEA. The V and J ends lost 8 bases and 2 bases respectively, with 17 bases between them. The CDR3 consists of 14 residues. In DNA form, the CDR3 reads TGCAGCACTACAGGCCGCGGACACACAGATACGCAGTATTTT. Amino acid sequence: CSTTGRGHTDTQYF.

The gene calls are TRBV9 and TRBJ2-1; D is unclear. Trimming stripped 0 bases from V and 5 bases from J, with 12 bases between. The CDR3 sequence is 15 residues long. From germline, CDR1 is SGDLS and CDR2 YYNGEE. The DNA of the CDR3 is TGTGCCAGCAGCGTAGGTCCGTCGGGCGACAATGAGCAGTTCTTC. Protein product: CASSVGPSGDNEQFF. The variable domain in full, completed from reference TRBV9 and TRBJ2-1, reads DSGVTQTPKHLITATGQRVTLRCSPRSGDLSVYWYQQSLDQGLQFLIQYYNGEERAKGNILERFSAQQFPDLHSELNLSSLELGDSALYFCASSVGPSGDNEQFFGPGTRLTVL.

This chain uses TRBV7-2 with TRBJ2-2; D gene unclear. The CDR3 extends over 17 amino acids. Germline values: CDR1 SGHTA, CDR2 FQGNSA. The germline V and J ends were trimmed by 2 bases and 8 bases, with 21 bases remaining between them. CDR3 in amino acids: CASSLMWAGVAGGELFF. The CDR3 coding sequence is TGTGCCAGCAGCTTAATGTGGGCTGGGGTAGCAGGAGGGGAGCTGTTTTTT. Drawing the rest from reference TRBV7-2 and TRBJ2-2, the complete variable domain is GAGVSQSPSNKVTEKGKDVELRCDPISGHTALYWYRQSLGQGLEFLIYFQGNSAPDKSGLPSDRFSAERTGGSVSTLTIQRTQQEDSAVYLCASSLMWAGVAGGELFFGEGSRLTVL.

This clonotype was counted ten times or more. The V gene is TRBV5-1, the J gene TRBJ2-2, with TRBD2 matching 10 bases. The trim removed 4 bases at V and 4 bases at J, leaving 4 bases unmatched. Germline values: CDR1 SGHRS, CDR2 YFSETQ. The length of the CDR3 is 15 residues. Here the CDR3 DNA reads TGCGCCAGCAGCCTCAGCGGGGGGGCCACCGGGGAGCTGTTTTTT. This translates into CASSLSGGATGELFF.

This clonotype was seen ten or more times. The rearrangement links TRBV11-2 to TRBJ1-5; possible D gene TRBD1, 6 bases. Between the trimmed V and J ends, which lost 1 base and 0 bases, there was a span of 13 bases. CDR3 size: 17 residues. In germline, CDR1 is SGHAT, CDR2 FQNNGV. The CDR3 region has the DNA TGTGCCAGCAGCTTAGCTGGCGGGGGGCCTAGCAATCAGCCCCAGCATTTT. Translated, it gives CASSLAGGGPSNQPQHF.

The table lists this clonotype with many counts. The chain links TRBV4-3 to TRBJ2-1, with a tentative D call TRBD2 (5 bases). Germline V gene sequence: CDR1 LGHNA, CDR2 YSLEER. The CDR3 loop spans 13 amino acids. V lost 2 bases and J lost 5, with 7 bases in between. In DNA form, the CDR3 reads TGCGCCAGCAGCCAACCGGGAAACAATGAGCAGTTCTTC. Its protein product is CASSQPGNNEQFF.